This TCR beta chain appears in the sequencing data of a study of T cells after posttransplantation cyclophosphamide. General study results and limits: TRB clonality was highly associated with recipient CMV seropositivity and reactivation.

A marrow graft followed busulfan-fludarabine conditioning, with cyclophosphamide on days +3 and +4. CDR1 is MRHNA and CDR2 is SNTAGT in the germline V gene. Trimming at V came to 5 bases and at J to 6 bases, leaving 5 bases not matched to a gene. The CDR3 consists of 15 residues. Generated by immunoSEQ multiplex PCR, the TCRdb table keeps only in-frame clones and is missing some. This sample comprises 12,000 or so clones, none seen once only. This clone showed up many times. Its antigen remains unidentified. The gene calls are TRBV6-4 and TRBJ2-2, with 11 bases identical to TRBD1. The TCR originated in a female patient aged 40-49 years who received an allogeneic stem cell transplant from a related donor, was CMV-positive, and had acute GVHD only. Some T cells may be transferred from the graft donor. The sample here was PBMCs, taken after allogeneic stem cell transplant with posttransplant cyclophosphamide. As DNA, the CDR3 is TGTGCCAGCAGTCCGGACAGGGGGCGCGCCGGGGAGCTGTTTTTT. Protein product: CASSPDRGRAGELFF.